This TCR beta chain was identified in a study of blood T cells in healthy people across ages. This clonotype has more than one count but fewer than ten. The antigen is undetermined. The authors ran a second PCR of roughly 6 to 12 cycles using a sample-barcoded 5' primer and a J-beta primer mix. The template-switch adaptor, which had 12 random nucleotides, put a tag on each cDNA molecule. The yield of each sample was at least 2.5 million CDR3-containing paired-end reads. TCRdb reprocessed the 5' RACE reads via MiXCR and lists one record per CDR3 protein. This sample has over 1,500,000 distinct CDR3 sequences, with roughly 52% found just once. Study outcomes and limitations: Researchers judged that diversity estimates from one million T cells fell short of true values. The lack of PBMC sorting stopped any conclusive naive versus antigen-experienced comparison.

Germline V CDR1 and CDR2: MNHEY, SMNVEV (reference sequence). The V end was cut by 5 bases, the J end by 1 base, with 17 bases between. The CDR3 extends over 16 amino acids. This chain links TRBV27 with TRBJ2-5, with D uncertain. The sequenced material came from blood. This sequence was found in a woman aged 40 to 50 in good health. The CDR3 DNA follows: TGTGCCAGCAGTCCCCAAGTAATGGCGATCCAAGAGACCCAGTACTTC. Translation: CASSPQVMAIQETQYF.